This is a list of T cell receptor beta chains from one sample in a study of cytomegalovirus exposure and HLA in healthy donors. Repertoires were generated with immunoSEQ multiplex PCR, while TCRdb's copy carries only in-frame clones and drops some. The profile covers under 150,000 clones, with roughly 77% appearing a single time and more than 3% taken by the ten largest. Sequenced material: PBMCs. The receptors shown here come from a female donor in good health and CMV-seronegative. Both conserved end residues are part of each CDR3. The D gene is left open where the match is weak. For some rows the clone size is stated as once, few or many, or as a class when expanded; others skip it.

j_call clone_size v_call d_call cdr3_nt cdr3_aa
TRBJ2-1 . TRBV11-3 TRBD2 TGTGCCAGCAGCCCCCGACTAGCGGGCTACAATGAGCAGTTCTTC CASSPRLAGYNEQFF
TRBJ2-2 . TRBV10-3 TRBD2 TGTGCCATCAGTGATAGGCGGGGGGGTTACACCGGGGAGCTGTTTTTT CAISDRRGGYTGELFF
TRBJ2-5 . TRBV21-1 . TGTGCCAGCAAGCAGGGGGGACGAGAGACCCAGTACTTC CASKQGGRETQYF
TRBJ2-7 . TRBV6-5 TRBD2 TGTGCCAGCAGCCCGGGTCGCGGGGGCTCCTACGAGCAGTACTTC CASSPGRGGSYEQYF
TRBJ2-1 . TRBV7-2 . TGTGCCAGCAGCCCGGTTGCGGTAGGGGTGGGGAATGAGCAGTTCTTC CASSPVAVGVGNEQFF
TRBJ1-1 few TRBV30 . TGTGCCTGGGGCAGGGCGAACACTGAAGCTTTCTTT CAWGRANTEAFF
TRBJ2-5 . TRBV15 TRBD2 TGTGCCACCAGCAGAGAGGCGGGGGGAGGGGAGACCCAGTACTTC CATSREAGGGETQYF
TRBJ2-2 . TRBV27 TRBD1 TGTGCCAGCAGTCCCCGACCGGGACAGATAATGAACACCGGGGAGCTGTTTTTT CASSPRPGQIMNTGELFF
TRBJ1-2 . TRBV12-2 . TGTGCAAGTCGCCCGGACAGGGGATTGTATGGCTACACCTTC CASRPDRGLYGYTF
TRBJ1-2 . TRBV30 . TGTGCCTGGACCCCGACGGGGGGCAGCGGCTACACCTTC CAWTPTGGSGYTF
TRBJ1-1 few TRBV5-6 TRBD1 TGTGCCAGCAGCCTGGGGACAGGGGGCTTCGTCACTGAAGCTTTCTTT CASSLGTGGFVTEAFF
TRBJ1-2 . TRBV4-3 . TGCGCCAGCAGCCAGCAGGGGTACGGCGGCTACACCTTC CASSQQGYGGYTF
TRBJ2-7 . TRBV5-6 . TGTGCCAGCAGCCTACAGGGAAAGTCCTACGAGCAGTACTTC CASSLQGKSYEQYF
TRBJ1-2 once TRBV30 TRBD1 TGTGCCTGCCACACAGGGGCAGCCTATGGCTACACCTTC CACHTGAAYGYTF
TRBJ1-1 . TRBV19 . TGTGCCAGTACCAAAACAGTTTGGAACACTGAAGCTTTCTTT CASTKTVWNTEAFF
TRBJ1-2 few TRBV29-1 TRBD1 TGCAGCGTCGGGACAGGGGGCGGCTACACCTTC CSVGTGGGYTF
TRBJ2-2 . TRBV7-6 . TGTGCGGTAGACTCCTTGAACACCGGGGAGCTGTTTTTT CAVDSLNTGELFF
TRBJ2-1 . TRBV15 . TGTGCCACCAGCAGAGACCGAGGCCTGCAGTTCTTC CATSRDRGLQFF
TRBJ1-2 . TRBV10-3 . TGTGCCATCAGTTCGACAGCCGCTAACTATGGCTACACCTTC CAISSTAANYGYTF
TRBJ2-1 . TRBV6-5 TRBD2 TGTGCCAGCAGCGGAAGCGGGAGCACCTACAATGAGCAGTTCTTC CASSGSGSTYNEQFF
TRBJ1-1 . TRBV7-9 . TGTGCCAGCAGCTCCACAGGGAAGCGGTTCCCTGAAGCTTTCTTT CASSSTGKRFPEAFF
TRBJ1-2 few TRBV5-1 . TGCGCCAGCAGTAACCAGGGATTTAACTATGGCTACACCTTC CASSNQGFNYGYTF
TRBJ2-1 . TRBV2 TRBD2 TGTGCCAGCAGCGAGAGCGGGACTGATTACAATGAGCAGTTCTTC CASSESGTDYNEQFF
TRBJ1-2 . TRBV27 TRBD1 TGTGCCAGCAGTTTAGGGGGCAGGGGGATCTATGGCTACACCTTC CASSLGGRGIYGYTF
TRBJ1-2 . TRBV29-1 TRBD1 TGCAGCGTTGGCGGGACAGGGGGGTACTATGGCTACACCTTC CSVGGTGGYYGYTF
TRBJ2-7 . TRBV28 TRBD2 TGTGCCAGCAGCCCCCCGGGTAGCGGGAGCGGTGAGCAGTACTTC CASSPPGSGSGEQYF
TRBJ1-6 . TRBV28 . TGTGCCAGCAGTCGAGGGGACAACTCCTATAATTCACCCCTCCACTTT CASSRGDNSYNSPLHF
TRBJ2-7 . TRBV18 . TGTGCCAGCTCACCTAGCCTGGCAATCGGCGAGCAGTACTTC CASSPSLAIGEQYF
TRBJ2-2 . TRBV18 . TGTGCCAGCTCACCTCAACAGAACACCGGGGAGCTGTTTTTT CASSPQQNTGELFF
TRBJ2-7 . TRBV6-5 TRBD2 TGTGCCAGCAGTTACTCACTAGCGGGGCCGTACGAGCAGTACTTC CASSYSLAGPYEQYF
TRBJ1-2 . TRBV2 . TGTGCCAGCAGTGAAGCGCGGTTAGCCGGCTACACCTTC CASSEARLAGYTF
TRBJ1-1 . TRBV18 TRBD1 TGTGCCAGCTCACCACCGCAGGGGGGTGGGTACACTGAAGCTTTCTTT CASSPPQGGGYTEAFF
TRBJ2-5 . TRBV6-6 . TGTGCCAGCAACGGTGAAAGGAGACAAGAGACCCAGTACTTC CASNGERRQETQYF
TRBJ1-1 . TRBV5-6 TRBD1 TGTGCCAGCAGCTGGGACAGTTCCACTGAAGCTTTCTTT CASSWDSSTEAFF
TRBJ2-1 . TRBV5-8 TRBD1 TGTGCCAGCAGCTTGCACAGGACAGGGATTTACAATGAGCAGTTCTTC CASSLHRTGIYNEQFF
TRBJ2-1 . TRBV6-1 . TGTGCCACCCTTAGCGGCTCTTCCTACAATGAGCAGTTCTTC CATLSGSSYNEQFF
TRBJ2-5 . TRBV11-3 TRBD2 TGTGCCAGCAGCCCCGGACTAGCGGGAGAGACAGAGACCCAGTACTTC CASSPGLAGETETQYF
TRBJ1-1 few TRBV5-5 . TGTGCCAGCAGCCTAGTCTCCTACACTGAAGCTTTCTTT CASSLVSYTEAFF
TRBJ1-6 . TRBV11-3 . TGTGCCAGCAGCCCAGGATCTAATTCACCCCTCCACTTT CASSPGSNSPLHF
TRBJ2-7 . TRBV27 . TGTGCCAGCAGTCCAGGTTCAAAAGCCTTATCCTACGAGCAGTACTTC CASSPGSKALSYEQYF
TRBJ1-5 . TRBV7-2 . TGTGCCAGCAGCTTTAACGGAGGGGTTGGGAATCAGCCCCAGCATTTT CASSFNGGVGNQPQHF
TRBJ1-5 . TRBV11-2 . TGTGCCAGCAGCCTCTCAGGGCGAGACGATCAGCCCCAGCATTTT CASSLSGRDDQPQHF
TRBJ2-5 . TRBV29-1 TRBD2 TGCAGCGTTGATAGCCCAGCGGGGGGGCCGGGAGAGACCCAGTACTTC CSVDSPAGGPGETQYF
TRBJ2-3 once TRBV7-9 . TGTGCCAGCAGCTTAGGTGCTAACACAGATACGCAGTATTTT CASSLGANTDTQYF
TRBJ1-6 . TRBV11-1 . TGTGCCAGCAGCTTAAACAGCGGCTCCTATAATTCACCCCTCCACTTT CASSLNSGSYNSPLHF
TRBJ1-5 once TRBV5-6 . TGTGCCAGCAGCTTGAGGGGAGGGGACGACAATCAGCCCCAGCATTTT CASSLRGGDDNQPQHF
TRBJ2-1 . TRBV15 . TGTGCCACCAGCAGAGATGGAGGCAATCGGCGTGAGCAGTTCTTC CATSRDGGNRREQFF
TRBJ1-3 . TRBV18 . TGTGCCAGCTCACCACCCAAGAGTCGCTCTGGAAACACCATATATTTT CASSPPKSRSGNTIYF
TRBJ2-7 . TRBV29-1 TRBD1 TGCAGCGTGGGACAGGGATCAGGGTACGAGCAGTACTTC CSVGQGSGYEQYF
TRBJ1-2 . TRBV4-3 . TGCGCCAGCAGCGAGGGTGCACGTGGCTACACCTTC CASSEGARGYTF
TRBJ2-7 . TRBV28 TRBD2 TGTGCCAGCAGCCTACGCGGGGGGGGGCAGGGCGGGAGGGCCCTCGGCGAGCAGTACTTC CASSLRGGGQGGRALGEQYF
TRBJ1-1 few TRBV5-1 . TGCGCCAGCAGCCGGGCCACCCGACTAAGGACCTACCGGGGCGGGGAAATGAACACTGAAGCTTTCTTT CASSRATRLRTYRGGEMNTEAFF
TRBJ2-2 . TRBV13 . TGTGCCAGCAGGCCGGCTAGCGTTAGGTCCGGGGAGCTGTTTTTT CASRPASVRSGELFF
TRBJ2-3 few TRBV5-1 TRBD1 TGCGCCAGCTCGAGGGGACAGGGTATTGGGGATACGCAGTATTTT CASSRGQGIGDTQYF